Listed here are 29 T cell receptor beta chains from one sample, sequenced in a study of blood T cells in healthy people across ages. The authors ran a second PCR of roughly 6 to 12 cycles using a sample-barcoded 5' primer and a J-beta primer mix. One entry per CDR3 protein results from TCRdb running MiXCR on the 5' RACE reads. The data hold roughly 700,000 distinct CDR3 sequences, with over 45% observed a single time. The sequencing sample was made of blood. The receptors originated from a woman in her fifties or sixties in good health.

V gene TRBV20-1 combines with J gene TRBJ1-3; no reliable D call. Trimming cost V 3 bases and J 2 bases, with 11 bases left between them. This CDR3 is built from 14 residues. From germline, CDR1 is DFQATT and CDR2 SNEGSKA (reference sequence). The CDR3 loop is CSASPGFPGNTIYF. The CDR3 coding sequence is TGCAGTGCTAGTCCCGGATTTCCTGGAAACACCATATATTTT.

V usage is TRBV7-2 and J usage is TRBJ1-4; D gene ambiguous. V lost 1 base and J 6 bases, leaving 9 bases between the germline ends. Germline V lookup: CDR1 SGHTA, CDR2 FQGNSA. The CDR3 runs to 14 residues. Here the CDR3 DNA reads TGTGCCAGCAGCTTAGACGGAGTTGATGAAAAACTGTTTTTT. This encodes CASSLDGVDEKLFF. Based on the CDR3 plus reference TRBV7-2 and TRBJ1-4, the full variable domain is GAGVSQSPSNKVTEKGKDVELRCDPISGHTALYWYRQSLGQGLEFLIYFQGNSAPDKSGLPSDRFSAERTGGSVSTLTIQRTQQEDSAVYLCASSLDGVDEKLFFGSGTQLSVL.

This chain links TRBV20-1 with TRBJ1-1; D is unresolved. Trimming took 6 bases from V and 6 from J, leaving 17 bases between them. Germline CDR1 DFQATT, CDR2 SNEGSKA (reference sequence). This CDR3 has 13 amino acids. CDR3 DNA: TGCAGTGCCCCCCGGACCGCCGTTGCTGAAGCTTTCTTT. Amino acid sequence: CSAPRTAVAEAFF.

The genes are TRBV13 and TRBJ2-5, with D tentatively TRBD2 (5 bases). CDR1 and CDR2 from the germline V gene are PRHDT and FYEKMQ (reference sequence). CDR3 size: 14 residues. V was clipped by 7 bases and J by 11 bases, with 23 bases between them. In DNA form, the CDR3 reads TGTGCCAGCAACCGAGGGCGGACCTACAATGAGCAGTACTTC. Its translation is CASNRGRTYNEQYF.

This clonotype was counted a single time. This chain uses TRBV28 with TRBJ1-2; 8 positions agree with TRBD1. The germline V gene has CDR1 MDHEN and CDR2 SYDVKM. There are 14 residues in the CDR3. With 4 bases clipped from V and 7 bases from J, the junction kept 8 bases outside the gene matches. CDR3 nucleotides: TGTGCCAGCAGTTCCCCAGGACAGGGTGGTGGCTACACCTTC. Translation gives CASSSPGQGGGYTF.

The chain is built from TRBV3-1 and TRBJ1-1; 8 nucleotides agree with TRBD1. Trimming took 4 bases from V and 2 from J; bases not matched to a gene: 6. The germline gives CDR1 LGHDT, CDR2 YNNKEL (reference sequence). This CDR3 is 15 amino acids long. The CDR3 DNA sequence: TGTGCCAGCAGCCGCGCACAGGGGGTAAACACTGAAGCTTTCTTT. Translating gives CASSRAQGVNTEAFF.

CDR3 amino acids: CAWATQYNEQFF. Here the CDR3 DNA reads TGTGCCTGGGCCACCCAGTACAATGAGCAGTTCTTC. The V call is TRBV30, the J call TRBJ2-1; D not resolved. CDR1 and CDR2 from the germline V gene are GTSNPN and SVGIG (reference sequence). There are 12 residues in the CDR3. V lost 5 bases and J lost 4, with 9 bases in between.

The CDR3 coding sequence is TGCGCCAGCAGCCCTGGGACACGCTCCTCCTACAAGCAGTACTTC. The encoded protein is CASSPGTRSSYKQYF. The chain combines TRBV5-1 with TRBJ2-5; the D gene is possibly TRBD1 (6 bases). Germline V gene sequence: CDR1 SGHRS, CDR2 YFSETQ. The CDR3 extends over 15 amino acids. Trimming cost V 4 bases and J 11 bases, with 24 bases left between them.

This rearrangement joins TRBV20-1 to TRBJ2-7, with 10 bases aligning to TRBD1. This CDR3 spans 15 amino acids. The V and J ends lost 5 bases and 5 bases, in that order; junction bases with no gene match: 12. CDR1 and CDR2 from the germline V gene are DFQATT and SNEGSKA (reference sequence). The CDR3 here is CSALPRTGGDNEQYF. The DNA for the CDR3 is TGCAGTGCTCTTCCGCGGACAGGGGGAGATAACGAGCAGTACTTC.

This chain joins TRBV5-1 and TRBJ2-5, with D perhaps TRBD2 (5 bases). Germline V lookup: CDR1 SGHRS, CDR2 YFSETQ. Trimming pared 0 bases from V and 1 base from J, leaving 13 bases between. The CDR3 covers 16 residues. The CDR3: CASSLVLAATQETQYF. The CDR3 nucleotides are TGCGCCAGCAGCTTGGTTCTAGCTGCGACCCAAGAGACCCAGTACTTC.

The CDR3 region has the DNA TGTGCCAGCAGCTCCGTGATCCGATCCTACGAGCAGTACTTC. As protein: CASSSVIRSYEQYF. The V call is TRBV7-2, the J call TRBJ2-7; no definite D call. This CDR3 comprises 14 residues. V lost 4 bases and J lost 1, with 11 bases in between. Germline CDR1 SGHTA, CDR2 FQGNSA.

J is TRBJ2-4 and V is TRBV6-1; 7 nucleotides align to TRBD1. TRBJ2-5 explains the end of the DNA better; the J call may be wrong. CDR3 size: 17 residues. The germline V gene encodes CDR1 MNHNS and CDR2 SASEGT. CDR3 protein: CASSAKGARGQQETQYF. CDR3 sequence (DNA): TGTGCCAGCAGTGCTAAAGGGGCCAGGGGACAGCAAGAGACCCAGTACTTC.

The genes are TRBV28 and TRBJ2-7, with unresolved D. CDR3 length: 14 amino acids. The ends were cut back, 6 bases at V and 7 bases at J, with 19 bases in the middle. In germline, CDR1 is MDHEN, CDR2 SYDVKM. The chain's CDR3 is CASRASSPSREQYF. As DNA, the CDR3 is TGTGCCAGCAGGGCATCGTCCCCCAGTCGGGAGCAGTACTTC.

The rearrangement joins TRBV18 to TRBJ2-6; D uncertain. CDR1 and CDR2 (germline): KGHSH, LQKENI. The CDR3 totals 15 residues. The ends were cut back, 3 bases at V and 2 bases at J, with 8 bases in the middle. DNA of the CDR3: TGTGCCAGCTCACCCAGTTTTGCTGGGGCCAACGTCCTGACTTTC. It yields the protein CASSPSFAGANVLTF.

This clonotype was detected only a few times. The chain combines TRBV4-2 with TRBJ2-7; a weak D match, TRBD2 (5 bases). The length of the CDR3 is 13 residues. Germline-derived CDR1 and CDR2 are LGHNA and YNFKEQ. The V and J ends lost 2 bases and 6 bases respectively, with 11 bases between them. CDR3 loop: CASSQPPAGEQYF. For the CDR3, the DNA is TGTGCCAGCAGCCAACCTCCGGCGGGCGAGCAGTACTTC.

The chain couples TRBV20-1 to TRBJ2-7; 11 bases map to TRBD2. Germline-derived CDR1 and CDR2 are DFQATT and SNEGSKA (reference sequence). The V and J ends lost 1 base and 4 bases, in that order; junction bases with no gene match: 3. The CDR3 has 14 residues. The DNA for the CDR3 is TGCAGTGCTAGAGTCCCTAGCGGGAGGTACGAGCAGTACTTC. Encoded protein: CSARVPSGRYEQYF.

This chain connects TRBV5-1 to TRBJ2-5, with 8 nucleotides matching TRBD2. The trim removed 5 bases at V and 6 bases at J, leaving 9 bases unmatched. The CDR3 covers 14 residues. Germline CDR1 and CDR2: SGHRS and YFSETQ. CDR3 region: CASSSIAGQQTQYF. CDR3 nucleotides: TGCGCCAGCAGTTCAATAGCGGGACAACAGACCCAGTACTTC.

The chain joins TRBV6-2 or TRBV6-3 to TRBJ2-3, with TRBD1 matching over 7 bases. Trimming took 5 bases from V and 1 from J; bases not matched to a gene: 3. CDR1 is MNHEY and CDR2 is SVGEGT in the germline V gene. The CDR3 is made up of 14 amino acids. The CDR3 sequence: CASSTGQGTDTQYF. In DNA form, the CDR3 reads TGTGCCAGCAGTACCGGACAGGGCACAGATACGCAGTATTTT.

The rearrangement links TRBV7-2 to TRBJ1-3; weak D call: TRBD1 (6 bases). V was pared by 5 bases and J by 2 bases, with 10 bases between. The germline V gene has CDR1 SGHTA and CDR2 FQGNSA. This CDR3 contains 14 residues. The CDR3 loop reads CASSHRVAGNTIYF. CDR3 bases: TGTGCCAGCAGCCACAGGGTAGCTGGAAACACCATATATTTT.

The genes are TRBV6-2 or TRBV6-3 and TRBJ1-1; D unclear. CDR3 length: 12 amino acids. V was cut by 8 bases and J by 3 bases, with 10 bases left in between. Per germline, CDR1 MNHEY and CDR2 SVGEGT. CDR3 bases: TGTGCCAGCCGGACCTGGGACACTGAAGCTTTCTTT. It translates to CASRTWDTEAFF.

This clonotype appeared a few times. V is TRBV12-3 or TRBV12-4 and J is TRBJ1-4; D remains unclear. This CDR3 comprises 14 residues. V was clipped by 5 bases and J by 8 bases, with 15 bases between them. The CDR3 protein is CASSATWGTEKLFF. The DNA for the CDR3 is TGTGCCAGCAGTGCAACATGGGGAACCGAAAAACTGTTTTTT.

V gene TRBV28 combines with J gene TRBJ2-4; D might be TRBD1 (6 bases). The length of the CDR3 is 12 residues. Trimming left V 6 bases short and J 8 bases short, with 11 bases between. Germline V gene sequence: CDR1 MDHEN, CDR2 SYDVKM. Written as DNA, the CDR3 is TGTGCCAGCAGCCCGGACAGTTACATTCAGTACTTC. Amino acids: CASSPDSYIQYF.

As concerns this clonotype: A single base separates this from a much larger clone, so it may be a read error. The chain is built from TRBV28 and TRBJ2-5; maybe TRBD2 (5 bases). The DNA end is a closer match to TRBJ2-7, so the J assignment may be wrong. Germline CDR1 reads MDHEN; CDR2 reads SYDVKM. This CDR3 region has 13 residues. In DNA form, the CDR3 reads TGTGCCAGCATCCGGACTTGGTTCTACGAGCAGTACTTC. This sequence encodes CASIRTWFYEQYF.

The chain employs TRBV7-2 and TRBJ1-6, with D unresolved. V was shortened by 5 bases and J by 0 bases, with 8 bases between the two germline ends. CDR3 size: 15 residues. Germline CDR1 reads SGHTA; CDR2 reads FQGNSA. CDR3 in amino acids: CASSRRGSYNSPLHF. In nucleotides, the CDR3 is TGTGCCAGCAGCCGGCGGGGCTCCTATAATTCACCCCTCCACTTT.

This clonotype appeared a few times. J is TRBJ2-6 and V is TRBV27; D may be TRBD1 (5 bases). The CDR3 length is 17 residues. CDR1 is MNHEY, CDR2 SMNVEV, per germline (reference sequence). Between the trimmed V and J ends, which lost 1 base and 2 bases, there was a span of 12 bases. The CDR3 sequence is CASSLYQGRAGANVLTF. The CDR3 DNA is TGTGCCAGCAGTTTATATCAGGGCAGGGCTGGGGCCAACGTCCTGACTTTC.

The V and J genes are TRBV7-6 and TRBJ2-3; the match to TRBD2 covers 9 bases. The germline V gene encodes CDR1 SGHVS and CDR2 FNYEAQ. J lost 4 bases, V lost 5 bases, and 10 bases had no gene match. The CDR3 contains 16 residues. The CDR3 bases are TGTGCCAGCAGCCCCCCGGGACTAGCTTCTGCAGATACGCAGTATTTT. This encodes CASSPPGLASADTQYF.

In this sample, this clonotype turned up a few times. This chain links TRBV7-2 with TRBJ2-5, with D uncertain. This CDR3 is built from 15 residues. V lost 5 bases, J lost 2 bases, and 15 bases lay in between. Per germline, CDR1 SGHTA and CDR2 FQGNSA. The CDR3 region has the DNA TGTGCCAGCAGCCCAGGACCCAGCAGGCAAGAGACCCAGTACTTC. Its translation is CASSPGPSRQETQYF. Variable domain in full (rest from reference TRBV7-2 and TRBJ2-5): GAGVSQSPSNKVTEKGKDVELRCDPISGHTALYWYRQSLGQGLEFLIYFQGNSAPDKSGLPSDRFSAERTGGSVSTLTIQRTQQEDSAVYLCASSPGPSRQETQYFGPGTRLLVL.

On this clonotype itself: This may be a read error, as it is one base from a much larger clone. This rearrangement joins TRBV15 to TRBJ2-7; D ambiguous. Germline CDR1 and CDR2: LNHNV and YYDKDF (reference sequence). The CDR3 consists of 12 residues. The CDR3 loop reads CAASRDHYEQYF. The CDR3 DNA follows: TGTGCCGCCAGCAGAGATCACTACGAGCAGTACTTC. The variable domain in full, completed from reference TRBV15 and TRBJ2-7, reads DAMVIQNPRYQVTQFGKPVTLSCSQTLNHNVMYWYQQKSSQAPKLLFHYYDKDFNNEADTPDNFQSRRPNTSFCFLDIRSPGLGDTAMYLCAASRDHYEQYFGPGTRLTVT.

The rearrangement uses TRBV2 and TRBJ2-1; the match to TRBD1 covers 7 bases. J lost 4 bases, V lost 10 bases, and 7 bases had no gene match. The CDR3 totals 13 residues. Looked up from germline, CDR1 is SNHLY and CDR2 is FYNNEI. The CDR3 protein is CATSGTAYNEQFF. The CDR3 nucleotides are TGTGCCACCTCTGGGACAGCTTACAATGAGCAGTTCTTC.